Each of the 14 T cell receptor beta chains below was sequenced from the same sample in a study of tumor-infiltrating lymphocytes in primary liver carcinoma. A constant-region primer primed TCR beta cDNA synthesis from 400 to 550 ng of total RNA. ARM-PCR was slightly modified, and three nested multiplex PCR rounds with it gave rise to the TCR beta libraries. In the first two PCR rounds, TRBV1-TRBV30 forward primers were paired with a C-beta reverse primer, and each round lasted about 9 cycles. TCRdb passed the multiplex PCR reads through MiXCR, listing each CDR3 protein once. There are about 100,000 distinct CDR3 sequences in the sample; approximately 72% occur only once, and 25% to 35% lies in the top ten. Co-extracted RNA and DNA came from roughly 20-30 mg of unsorted bulk tissue. The sequencing input was tumor-adjacent normal liver tissue. The receptors were sampled from a man in his forties with primary liver carcinoma and hepatitis B virus infection.

Points on this clonotype: A much larger clone differs by one base, so this may be a read error. This chain links TRBV7-8 with TRBJ2-7; tentative D call: TRBD1 (5 bases). The CDR3 loop spans 15 amino acids. Germline lookup yields CDR1 SGHVS and CDR2 FQNEAQ. The ends were cut back, 1 base at V and 3 bases at J, with 13 bases in the middle. CDR3 coding DNA: TGTGCCAGCAGCTTAGTGGCAAGGGGCGACTACGAGCAGTACTTC. Translation gives CASSLVARGDYEQYF.

Regarding this clonotype: Since a much larger clone is just one base distant, this may be a read error. Written as DNA, the CDR3 is TGCGCCAGCACCTGGGGCGGGGGGGTTGAGCAGTTCTTC. Translated: CASTWGGGVEQFF. This chain links TRBV10-2 with TRBJ2-1, with 9 bases that match TRBD2. CDR1 and CDR2 from the germline V gene are WSHSY and SAAADI. J gave up 9 bases and V 7 bases, and 7 bases lay outside the gene matches. This CDR3 region has 13 residues.

With regard to this clonotype: A much larger clone is a single base away; this may be a read error. The chain has TRBV7-8 and TRBJ2-3; the D gene is possibly TRBD2 (5 bases). Germline CDR1 and CDR2: SGHVS and FQNEAQ. The CDR3 consists of 16 residues. The CDR3: CASSQGLSSYTDTHYF. The CDR3 bases are TGTGCCAGCAGCCAAGGACTCTCCTCCTACACAGATACGCATTATTTT.

As for this clonotype: A read error is possible here, since a much larger clone lies one base away. The conserved phenylalanine or tryptophan normally closing the CDR3 is absent here, so this likely arose from a read error. The J gene is TRBJ2-2, the V gene TRBV4-1; no firm D call. Between the trimmed V and J ends, which lost 4 bases and 6 bases, there was a span of 9 bases. The CDR3 length is 13 residues. CDR1 MGHRA and CDR2 YSYEKL come from the germline V gene. The CDR3 nucleotides are TGCGCCAGCAGCCTGGTCCCCCCCGGGGAGCTGTTTCTT. It codes for CASSLVPPGELFL.

This clonotype was observed many times. The rearrangement links TRBV28 to TRBJ1-1; 7 bases are a match to TRBD1. The germline CDR1 and CDR2 sequences are MDHEN and SYDVKM. V dropped 7 bases and J dropped 5; count of bases not matched to a gene: 13. The CDR3 spans 15 residues. Here the CDR3 DNA reads TGTGCCAGCAAGGGGGCGGGAGAGGGGGGTACTGAAGCTTTCTTT. The encoded protein is CASKGAGEGGTEAFF.

This clonotype has a handful of counts. The rearrangement uses TRBV11-2 and TRBJ2-1; D possibly corresponds to TRBD2 (5 bases). V lost 5 bases and J 12 bases, leaving 17 bases between the germline ends. Germline values: CDR1 SGHAT, CDR2 FQNNGV. The CDR3 extends over 13 amino acids. Here the CDR3 DNA reads TGTGCCAGCAGCCCCCGGCAGGATCGGGGGCAGTTCTTC. It is translated as CASSPRQDRGQFF.

Of note for this clonotype: A read error may account for a junction end that differs from germline. The CDR3 bases are TGTGCCAGCACCCACAGGACCGGGGACTTCACTGAAACTTTCTTT. Translation: CASTHRTGDFTETFF. The chain combines TRBV6-1 with TRBJ1-1; perhaps TRBD1 as D (5 bases). This CDR3 comprises 15 residues. CDR1 and CDR2 (germline): MNHNS, SASEGT.

The rearrangement uses TRBV12-3 or TRBV12-4 and TRBJ2-3; TRBD2 aligns across 7 bases. This CDR3 comprises 15 residues. After removal of 11 bases from V and 2 bases from J, the junction contained 13 bases not matched to a gene. The CDR3 sequence: CAGTHVAGATDTQYF. In nucleotides, the CDR3 is TGTGCCGGCACCCATGTAGCGGGCGCCACAGATACGCAGTATTTT.

This clonotype was counted at least ten times. This rearrangement joins TRBV6-6 to TRBJ2-5; a possible D gene is TRBD2 (6 bases). The germline gives CDR1 MNHNY, CDR2 SVGAGI (reference sequence). The CDR3 contains 11 residues. Trimming left V 7 bases short and J 5 bases short, with 8 bases between. The CDR3 sequence: CASKRVETQYF. The CDR3 DNA is TGTGCCAGCAAGCGGGTTGAGACCCAGTACTTC.

Comment on this clonotype: This may be a read error: a much more frequent sequence differs by one nucleotide. The rearrangement links TRBV29-1 to TRBJ1-3; TRBD1 is a possible D gene (5 bases). Between the trimmed V and J ends, which lost 4 bases and 0 bases, there was a span of 10 bases. The CDR3 consists of 14 residues. Germline CDR1 is SQVTM and CDR2 is ANQGSEA. This CDR3 is CSVGGWDSGNTIYF. Here the CDR3 DNA reads TGCAGCGTTGGGGGGTGGGACTCTGGAAACACCATATATTTT.

Note on this clonotype: A read error may explain this, as a much larger clone is one base away. The rearrangement joins TRBV12-3 or TRBV12-4 to TRBJ2-7, with D perhaps TRBD2 (6 bases). The CDR3 has 13 amino acids. Trimming stripped 5 bases from V and 7 bases from J, with 15 bases between. The CDR3 DNA reads as TGTGCCAGCAGTGTTTTACTAGCCGAGGAGCAGTACTTC. Translated: CASSVLLAEEQYF.

The V call is TRBV11-2, the J call TRBJ2-7; 7 bases map to TRBD2. Per germline, CDR1 SGHAT and CDR2 FQNNGV. The CDR3 extends over 15 amino acids. For the CDR3, the DNA is TGTGTCAGGAGCTTAGTGGGGGGGAGCTCATACGAGCAGTACTTC. Amino acid sequence: CVRSLVGGSSYEQYF.

In this sample, this clonotype turned up many times. The gene calls are TRBV11-1 and TRBJ1-3; 7 nucleotides agree with TRBD1. This CDR3 has 15 amino acids. CDR1 is SGHAT and CDR2 is FQDESV in the germline V gene (reference sequence). V lost 3 bases and J lost 0; bases outside the gene matches: 2. The CDR3 sequence is CASSFGTVSGNTIYF. The DNA for the CDR3 is TGTGCCAGCAGCTTTGGGACAGTCTCTGGAAACACCATATATTTT.

In regard to this clonotype: A much larger clonotype is one base distant, so this may be a read error. The chain combines TRBV30 with TRBJ1-6; D is uncertain. Germline CDR1 GTSNPN, CDR2 SVGIG (reference sequence). The CDR3 is 13 residues long. CDR3 sequence: CGGTETYNSPLHF. The CDR3 DNA reads as TGTGGCGGCACAGAGACCTATAATTCACCCCTCCACTTT. The entire variable domain, with the rest obtained from reference TRBV30 and TRBJ1-6, is as follows: SQTIHQWPATLVQPVGSPLSLECTVEGTSNPNLYWYRQAAGRGLQLLFYSVGIGQISSEVPQNLSASRPQDRQFILSSKKLLLSDSGFYLCGGTETYNSPLHFGNGTRLTVT.